One and the same sample provided the 19 T cell receptor beta chains below, sequenced in a study of blood T cell repertoires in COVID-19. Sequencing was performed with immunoSEQ multiplex PCR; in TCRdb, only in-frame clones are kept and a portion is missing. Seen here are about 190,000 clones, less than 85% observed once, and the top ten hold 13%. What was sequenced was peripheral blood. The source of these receptors is a man aged 50 or older who had recovered from COVID-19.

This chain links TRBV25-1 with TRBJ1-1, with 9 nucleotides matching TRBD1. The CDR3 runs 13 residues. Germline V gene lookup returns CDR1 MGHDK and CDR2 SYGVNS. V dropped 5 bases and J dropped 7; count of bases not matched to a gene: 5. CDR3 in amino acids: CASSRDRVVEAFF. DNA for the CDR3: TGTGCCAGCAGTCGGGACAGGGTTGTTGAAGCTTTCTTT.

The chain joins TRBV27 to TRBJ2-2, with TRBD2 matching 10 bases. Per germline, CDR1 MNHEY and CDR2 SMNVEV (reference sequence). Trimming removed 5 bases from V and 1 base from J; junction bases left unmatched: 4. CDR3 length equals 16 residues. In DNA, the CDR3 is TGTGCCAGCAGTCGACGACTAGCGGGGAACACCGGGGAGCTGTTTTTT. As protein: CASSRRLAGNTGELFF.

This clone was counted a single time. The chain combines TRBV28 with TRBJ1-5; TRBD1 matches at 7 bases. The germline CDR1 and CDR2 sequences are MDHEN and SYDVKM. CDR3 length: 20 amino acids. V shed 3 bases and J 0 bases; nucleotides not matched to a gene: 17. The CDR3 loop reads CASSFPLSPGQLYSNQPQHF. In DNA, the CDR3 is TGTGCCAGCAGTTTTCCTCTTTCGCCGGGACAGCTATATAGCAATCAGCCCCAGCATTTT. Full variable domain (missing parts from reference TRBV28 and TRBJ1-5): DVKVTQSSRYLVKRTGEKVFLECVQDMDHENMFWYRQDPGLGLRLIYFSYDVKMKEKGDIPEGYSVSREKKERFSLILESASTNQTSMYLCASSFPLSPGQLYSNQPQHFGDGTRLSIL.

The DNA of the CDR3 is TGTGCCACCAGTGATTGGACAGGGGGAGATACGCAGTATTTT. Translated, it gives CATSDWTGGDTQYF. The V gene is TRBV24-1, the J gene TRBJ2-3, with 10 bases lining up with TRBD1. Looked up from germline, CDR1 is KGHDR and CDR2 is SFDVKD. CDR3 length: 14 residues. After removal of 2 bases from V and 5 bases from J, the junction contained 0 bases not matched to a gene.

V usage is TRBV12-3 or TRBV12-4 and J usage is TRBJ2-3; D not certain. This CDR3 has 13 amino acids. Trimming removed 8 bases from V and 1 base from J, with 10 bases in between. The CDR3 reads CASLYSGTDTQYF. The CDR3 DNA reads TGTGCCAGCTTGTACAGTGGCACAGATACGCAGTATTTT.

The rearrangement links TRBV7-6 to TRBJ2-3; 14 bases align to TRBD2. V shed 3 bases and J 5 bases; nucleotides not matched to a gene: 4. Germline-derived CDR1 and CDR2 are SGHVS and FNYEAQ. The CDR3 extends over 16 amino acids. This CDR3 is CASSLTSGRVGDTQYF. CDR3 coding DNA: TGTGCCAGCAGCTTGACTAGCGGGAGGGTCGGAGATACGCAGTATTTT.

The chain links TRBV30 to TRBJ1-6, with 7 positions matching TRBD1. V was clipped by 5 bases and J by 9 bases; unmatched bases: 7. There are 13 residues in the CDR3. Germline V lookup: CDR1 GTSNPN, CDR2 SVGIG (reference sequence). CDR3 DNA: TGTGCCTGGCTAGGGGGCGCGGGTTCACCCCTCCACTTT. This codes for CAWLGGAGSPLHF.

The rearrangement links TRBV3-1 (or the pseudogene TRBV3-2) to TRBJ2-1; D is ambiguous. Germline CDR1 reads LGHDT; CDR2 reads YNNKEL (reference sequence). V was cut by 0 bases and J by 4 bases, with 10 bases left in between. This CDR3 spans 15 amino acids. CDR3 protein: CASSQDWAPYNEQFF. The CDR3 nucleotides read TGTGCCAGCAGCCAAGATTGGGCTCCGTACAATGAGCAGTTCTTC.

This sequence joins TRBV24-1 and TRBJ2-2; D is undetermined. The CDR3 extends over 15 amino acids. The germline V gene encodes CDR1 KGHDR and CDR2 SFDVKD. The ends were cut back, 4 bases at V and 0 bases at J, with 8 bases in the middle. CDR3 loop: CATSDPRANTGELFF. DNA for the CDR3: TGTGCCACCAGTGACCCGAGAGCGAACACCGGGGAGCTGTTTTTT.

The CDR3 DNA reads as TGTGCCAGCAGACTAGGACCGAGCACAGATACGCAGTATTTT. As protein: CASRLGPSTDTQYF. This chain connects TRBV27 to TRBJ2-3; possibly TRBD2 for D (5 bases). Germline CDR1 and CDR2: MNHEY and SMNVEV (reference sequence). Trimming shortened V by 6 bases and J by 0 bases, and 10 bases separated the two germline ends. The CDR3 spans 14 residues.

This clone was observed a single time. This sample includes further DNA sequences coding for the same CDR3. The gene calls are TRBV9 and TRBJ2-5; TRBD2 matches 10 bases. The CDR3 length is 13 residues. Losses at the gene ends were 5 bases for V and 3 bases for J; bases not matched to a gene: 1. Germline CDR1 is SGDLS and CDR2 is YYNGEE. CDR3 residues: CASRGLAEETQYF. CDR3 DNA sequence: TGTGCCAGCAGAGGACTAGCGGAAGAGACCCAGTACTTC.

The J gene is TRBJ2-6, the V gene TRBV9; no firm D call. V lost 3 bases and J 0 bases, leaving 10 bases between the germline ends. The CDR3 runs to 16 residues. Germline lookup yields CDR1 SGDLS and CDR2 YYNGEE. CDR3 bases: TGTGCCAGCAGCGCACGTTGGAGCTCTGGGGCCAACGTCCTGACTTTC. Amino acids: CASSARWSSGANVLTF.

The rearrangement joins TRBV6-1 to TRBJ2-7, with 10 bases lining up with TRBD2. CDR3 length equals 16 residues. V lost 2 bases to trimming and J lost 6 bases; unmatched junction nucleotides: 10. Germline V lookup: CDR1 MNHNS, CDR2 SASEGT. The CDR3 is CASSEYLASGSGEQYF. For the CDR3, the DNA is TGTGCCAGCAGTGAATATCTGGCTAGCGGGAGTGGCGAGCAGTACTTC.

The genes are TRBV19 and TRBJ2-2; the D gene is possibly TRBD2 (6 bases). Trimming took 5 bases from V and 5 from J, leaving 18 bases between them. The germline V gene has CDR1 LNHDA and CDR2 SQIVND (reference sequence). This CDR3 contains 16 residues. The CDR3 sequence is CASSPGDSRGTGELFF. The CDR3 DNA is TGTGCCAGTAGTCCGGGGGACTCCCGAGGGACCGGGGAGCTGTTTTTT.

This chain links TRBV24-1 with TRBJ2-7; maybe TRBD2 (5 bases). Deletions cut 12 bases from V and 7 bases from J, with 12 bases between. Germline V gives CDR1 KGHDR, CDR2 SFDVKD. This CDR3 has 10 amino acids. CDR3 DNA sequence: TGTGCCGCCGGGATAAGGGAGCAGTACTTC. Protein product: CAAGIREQYF.

The chain employs TRBV10-3 and TRBJ2-1; D possibly corresponds to TRBD2 (5 bases). Trimming took 10 bases from V and 4 from J, leaving 17 bases between them. The CDR3 extends over 14 amino acids. From germline, CDR1 is ENHRY and CDR2 SYGVKD. The CDR3, as DNA: TGTGCCACCTCGGAGGCAAACCAATACAATGAGCAGTTCTTC. Translated, it gives CATSEANQYNEQFF.

The rearrangement joins TRBV7-2 to TRBJ2-7, with D perhaps TRBD1 (5 bases). Germline V gives CDR1 SGHTA, CDR2 FQGNSA. V was pared by 1 base and J by 0 bases, with 10 bases between. The CDR3 runs to 15 residues. CDR3 sequence (DNA): TGTGCCAGCAGCTTAGACCAGGGAAGCTCCTACGAGCAGTACTTC. Translation: CASSLDQGSSYEQYF.

This chain uses TRBV5-6 with TRBJ1-1; 8 nucleotides align to TRBD1. The CDR3 covers 14 residues. Per the germline V gene, CDR1 is SGHDT and CDR2 is YYEEEE. The J segment lost 5 bases and the V segment lost 2 bases, leaving 5 bases of the junction unmatched. The CDR3 DNA follows: TGTGCCAGCAGCTTTGGTCGACAGGGGACTGAAGCTTTCTTT. Its protein product is CASSFGRQGTEAFF. Looking up the rest from reference TRBV5-6 and TRBJ1-1 gives the full variable domain: DAGVTQSPTHLIKTRGQQVTLRCSPKSGHDTVSWYQQALGQGPQFIFQYYEEEERQRGNFPDRFSGHQFPNYSSELNVNALLLGDSALYLCASSFGRQGTEAFFGQGTRLTVV.

This sequence joins TRBV25-1 and TRBJ2-3; TRBD2 might be the D (5 bases). The germline CDR1 and CDR2 sequences are MGHDK and SYGVNS. The CDR3 consists of 15 residues. Between the trimmed V and J ends, which lost 3 bases and 4 bases, there was a span of 14 bases. CDR3 coding DNA: TGTGCCAGCAGTGAGGAGGAGATAGGCTCAGATACGCAGTATTTT. Translating it yields CASSEEEIGSDTQYF.